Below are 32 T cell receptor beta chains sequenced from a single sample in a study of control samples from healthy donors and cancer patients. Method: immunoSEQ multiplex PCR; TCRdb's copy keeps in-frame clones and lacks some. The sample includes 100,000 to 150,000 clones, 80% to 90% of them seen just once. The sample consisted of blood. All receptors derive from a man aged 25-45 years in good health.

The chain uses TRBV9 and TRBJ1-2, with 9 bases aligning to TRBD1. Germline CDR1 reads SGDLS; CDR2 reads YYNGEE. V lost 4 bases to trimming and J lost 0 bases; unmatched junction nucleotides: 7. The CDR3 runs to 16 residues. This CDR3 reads CASSPGTGRPNYGYTF. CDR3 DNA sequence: TGTGCCAGCAGCCCCGGGACAGGGCGGCCTAACTATGGCTACACCTTC.

The CDR3 nucleotides read TGTGCCATCAGTGAGGACAGCTCTGGAAACACCATATATTTT. Its translation is CAISEDSSGNTIYF. The chain links TRBV10-3 to TRBJ1-3, with a weak D call TRBD1 (5 bases). The germline CDR1 and CDR2 sequences are ENHRY and SYGVKD. V lost 2 bases and J lost 0, with 5 bases in between. This CDR3 is 14 amino acids long.

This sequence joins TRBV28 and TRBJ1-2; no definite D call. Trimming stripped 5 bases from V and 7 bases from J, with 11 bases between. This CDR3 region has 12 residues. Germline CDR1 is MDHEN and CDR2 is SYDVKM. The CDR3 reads CASSVLEAGYTF. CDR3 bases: TGTGCCAGCAGTGTTCTAGAGGCTGGCTACACCTTC.

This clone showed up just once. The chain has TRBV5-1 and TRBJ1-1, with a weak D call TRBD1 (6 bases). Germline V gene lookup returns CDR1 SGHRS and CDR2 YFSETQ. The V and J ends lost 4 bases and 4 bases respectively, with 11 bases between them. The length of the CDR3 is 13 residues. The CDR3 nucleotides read TGCGCCAGCAGCACCGGACAGAGCACTGAAGCTTTCTTT. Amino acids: CASSTGQSTEAFF.

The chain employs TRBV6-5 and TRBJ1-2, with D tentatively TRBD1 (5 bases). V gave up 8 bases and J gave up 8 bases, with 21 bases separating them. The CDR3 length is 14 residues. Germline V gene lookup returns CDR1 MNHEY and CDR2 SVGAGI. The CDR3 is CASFPRANIGGYTF. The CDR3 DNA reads TGTGCCAGCTTCCCCAGGGCCAACATCGGGGGCTACACCTTC.

CDR3 in amino acids: CASSSGTASNQPQHF. Here the CDR3 DNA reads TGTGCCAGCTCGTCCGGGACAGCGAGCAATCAGCCCCAGCATTTT. The chain carries TRBV18 and TRBJ1-5, with TRBD1 identical over 7 bases. The V segment lost 6 bases and the J segment 1 base; nucleotides outside the gene matches: 6. The CDR3 contains 15 residues. Germline V gives CDR1 KGHSH, CDR2 LQKENI.

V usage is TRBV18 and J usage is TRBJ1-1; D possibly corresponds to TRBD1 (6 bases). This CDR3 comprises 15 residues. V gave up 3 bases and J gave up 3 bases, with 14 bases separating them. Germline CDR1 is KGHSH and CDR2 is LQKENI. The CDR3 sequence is CASSPPGGRDTEAFF. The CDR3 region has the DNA TGTGCCAGCTCACCTCCGGGGGGGCGCGACACTGAAGCTTTCTTT.

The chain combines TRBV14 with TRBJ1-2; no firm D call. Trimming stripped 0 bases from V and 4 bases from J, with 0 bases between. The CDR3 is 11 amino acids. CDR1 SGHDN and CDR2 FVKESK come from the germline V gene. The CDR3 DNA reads TGTGCCAGCAGCCAAGACTATGGCTACACCTTC. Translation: CASSQDYGYTF.

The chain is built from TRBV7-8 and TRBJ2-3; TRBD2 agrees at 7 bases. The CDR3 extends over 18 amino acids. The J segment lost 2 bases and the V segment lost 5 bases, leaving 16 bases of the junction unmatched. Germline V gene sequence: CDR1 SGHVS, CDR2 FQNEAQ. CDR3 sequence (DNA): TGTGCCAGCAGCCCCCAAATTGGGGCTAGCGGACCCACAGATACGCAGTATTTT. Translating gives CASSPQIGASGPTDTQYF.

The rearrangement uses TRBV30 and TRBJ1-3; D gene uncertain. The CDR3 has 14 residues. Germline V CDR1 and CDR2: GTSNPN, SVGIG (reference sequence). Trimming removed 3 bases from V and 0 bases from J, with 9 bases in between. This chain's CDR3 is CAWSPTSSGNTIYF. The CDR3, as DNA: TGTGCCTGGAGCCCCACAAGCTCTGGAAACACCATATATTTT.

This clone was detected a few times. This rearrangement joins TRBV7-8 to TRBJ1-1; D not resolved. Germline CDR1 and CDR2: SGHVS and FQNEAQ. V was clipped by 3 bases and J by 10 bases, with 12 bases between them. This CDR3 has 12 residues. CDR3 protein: CASSFEAGRAFF. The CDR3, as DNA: TGTGCCAGCAGCTTCGAGGCCGGGAGAGCTTTCTTT.

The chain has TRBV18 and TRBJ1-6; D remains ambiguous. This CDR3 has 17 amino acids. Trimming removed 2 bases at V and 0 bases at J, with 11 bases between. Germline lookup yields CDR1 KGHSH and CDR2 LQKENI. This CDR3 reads CASSPVRGSSYNSPLHF. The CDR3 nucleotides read TGTGCCAGCTCACCAGTTCGGGGATCCTCCTATAATTCACCCCTCCACTTT.

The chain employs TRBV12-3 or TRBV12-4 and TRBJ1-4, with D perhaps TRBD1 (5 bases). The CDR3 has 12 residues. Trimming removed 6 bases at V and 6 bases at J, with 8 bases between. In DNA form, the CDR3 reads TGTGCCAGCAGATGGGGACATGAAAAACTGTTTTTT. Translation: CASRWGHEKLFF.

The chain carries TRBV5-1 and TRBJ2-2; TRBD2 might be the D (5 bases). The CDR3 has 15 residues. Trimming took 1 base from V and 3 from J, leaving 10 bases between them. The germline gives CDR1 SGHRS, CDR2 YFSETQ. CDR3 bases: TGCGCCAGCAGCTTGATGAGCGGTTACACCGGGGAGCTGTTTTTT. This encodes CASSLMSGYTGELFF.

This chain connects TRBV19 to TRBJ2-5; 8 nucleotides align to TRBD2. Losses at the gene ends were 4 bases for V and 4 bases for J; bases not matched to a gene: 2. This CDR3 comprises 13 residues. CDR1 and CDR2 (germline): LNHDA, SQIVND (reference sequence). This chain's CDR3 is CASSTTSVETQYF. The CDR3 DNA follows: TGTGCCAGTAGTACGACTAGCGTAGAGACCCAGTACTTC.

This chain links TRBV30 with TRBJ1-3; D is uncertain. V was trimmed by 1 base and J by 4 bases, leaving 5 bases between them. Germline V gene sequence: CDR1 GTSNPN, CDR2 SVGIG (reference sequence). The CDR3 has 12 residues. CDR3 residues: CAWSDNGNTIYF. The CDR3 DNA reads TGTGCCTGGAGTGACAACGGAAACACCATATATTTT.

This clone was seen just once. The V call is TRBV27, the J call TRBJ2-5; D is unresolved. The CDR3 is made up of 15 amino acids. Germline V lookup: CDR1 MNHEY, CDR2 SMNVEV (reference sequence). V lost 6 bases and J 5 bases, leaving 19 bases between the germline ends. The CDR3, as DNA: TGTGCCAGCAGCCAAACCCTGGACCTCCGGGAGACCCAGTACTTC. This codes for CASSQTLDLRETQYF.

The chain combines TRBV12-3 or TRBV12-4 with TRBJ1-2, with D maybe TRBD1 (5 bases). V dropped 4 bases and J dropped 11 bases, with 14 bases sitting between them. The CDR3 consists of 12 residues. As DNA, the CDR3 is TGTGCCAGCAGTTCCAACAGGCTGAGATACACCTTC. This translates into CASSSNRLRYTF.

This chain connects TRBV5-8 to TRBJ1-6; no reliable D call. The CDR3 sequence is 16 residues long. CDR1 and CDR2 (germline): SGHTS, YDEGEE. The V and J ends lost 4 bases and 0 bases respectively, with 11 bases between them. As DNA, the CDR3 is TGTGCCAGCAGCCCTACACGGAGCTCCTATAATTCACCCCTCCACTTT. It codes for CASSPTRSSYNSPLHF.

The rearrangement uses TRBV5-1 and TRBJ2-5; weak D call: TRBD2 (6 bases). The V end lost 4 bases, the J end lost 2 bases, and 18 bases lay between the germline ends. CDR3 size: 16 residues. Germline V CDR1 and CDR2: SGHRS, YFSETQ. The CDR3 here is CASSRGTANRQETQYF. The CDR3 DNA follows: TGCGCCAGCAGCCGAGGGACTGCAAATCGACAAGAGACCCAGTACTTC.

CDR3 in amino acids: CSVRTGSRTGELFF. The CDR3 DNA follows: TGCAGCGTTAGGACAGGGTCGAGGACCGGGGAGCTGTTTTTT. The chain links TRBV29-1 to TRBJ2-2; the match to TRBD1 covers 8 bases. There are 14 residues in the CDR3. CDR1 is SQVTM and CDR2 is ANQGSEA in the germline V gene. V dropped 5 bases and J dropped 5; count of bases not matched to a gene: 7.

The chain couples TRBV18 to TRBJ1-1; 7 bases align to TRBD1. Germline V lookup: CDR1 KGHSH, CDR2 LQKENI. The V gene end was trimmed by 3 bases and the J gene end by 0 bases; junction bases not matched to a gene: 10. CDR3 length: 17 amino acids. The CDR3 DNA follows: TGTGCCAGCTCACCCCGACAGGGAGAAGTCATGAACACTGAAGCTTTCTTT. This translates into CASSPRQGEVMNTEAFF.

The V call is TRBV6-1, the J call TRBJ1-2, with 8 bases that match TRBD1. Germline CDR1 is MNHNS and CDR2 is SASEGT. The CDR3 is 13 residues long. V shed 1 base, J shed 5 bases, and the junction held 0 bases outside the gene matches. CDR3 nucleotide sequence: TGTGCCAGCAGTGAAGGACAGGGGTATGGCTACACCTTC. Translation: CASSEGQGYGYTF.

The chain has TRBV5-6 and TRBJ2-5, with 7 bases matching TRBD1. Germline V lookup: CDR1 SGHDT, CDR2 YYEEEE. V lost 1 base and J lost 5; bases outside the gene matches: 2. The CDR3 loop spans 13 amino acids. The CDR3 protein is CASSLTGVETQYF. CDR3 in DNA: TGTGCCAGCAGCTTGACAGGGGTTGAGACCCAGTACTTC.

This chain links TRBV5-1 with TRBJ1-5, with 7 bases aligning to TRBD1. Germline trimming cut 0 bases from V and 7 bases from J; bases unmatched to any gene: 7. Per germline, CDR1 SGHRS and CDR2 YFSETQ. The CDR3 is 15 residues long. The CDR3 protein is CASSLAPDRDQPQHF. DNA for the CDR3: TGCGCCAGCAGCTTGGCCCCTGACAGGGACCAGCCCCAGCATTTT.

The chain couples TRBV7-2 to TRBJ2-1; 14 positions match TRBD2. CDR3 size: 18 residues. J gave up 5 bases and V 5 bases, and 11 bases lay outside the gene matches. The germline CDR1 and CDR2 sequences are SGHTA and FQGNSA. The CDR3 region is CASSAETSGGATNNEQFF. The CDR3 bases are TGTGCCAGCAGCGCGGAGACTAGCGGGGGGGCCACAAACAATGAGCAGTTCTTC.

CDR3 coding DNA: TGTGCCAGCGATCCATGGAGCAATCAGCCCCAGCATTTT. Protein product: CASDPWSNQPQHF. This rearrangement joins TRBV28 to TRBJ1-5, with D uncertain. This CDR3 is 13 amino acids long. Trimming stripped 8 bases from V and 1 base from J, with 9 bases between. Germline V gives CDR1 MDHEN, CDR2 SYDVKM.

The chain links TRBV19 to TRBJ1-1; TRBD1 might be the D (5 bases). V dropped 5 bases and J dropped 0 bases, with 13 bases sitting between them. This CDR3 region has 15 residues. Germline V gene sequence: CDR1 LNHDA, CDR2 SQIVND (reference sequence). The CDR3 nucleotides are TGTGCCAGTAGTCCTTCAAGGACAATGAACACTGAAGCTTTCTTT. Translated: CASSPSRTMNTEAFF.

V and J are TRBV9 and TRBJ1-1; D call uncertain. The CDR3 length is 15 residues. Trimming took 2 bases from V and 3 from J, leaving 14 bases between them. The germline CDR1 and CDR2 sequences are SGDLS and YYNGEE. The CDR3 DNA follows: TGTGCCAGCAGCGTGGCAGGCGGTGGGTACACTGAAGCTTTCTTT. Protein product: CASSVAGGGYTEAFF.

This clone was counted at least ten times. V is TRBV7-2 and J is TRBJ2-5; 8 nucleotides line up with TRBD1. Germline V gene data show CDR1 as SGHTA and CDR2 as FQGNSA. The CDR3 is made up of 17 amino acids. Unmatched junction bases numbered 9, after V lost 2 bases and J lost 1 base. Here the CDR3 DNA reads TGTGCCAGCAGCTTAATTGGACAGGGCGCAATCCAAGAGACCCAGTACTTC. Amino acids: CASSLIGQGAIQETQYF.

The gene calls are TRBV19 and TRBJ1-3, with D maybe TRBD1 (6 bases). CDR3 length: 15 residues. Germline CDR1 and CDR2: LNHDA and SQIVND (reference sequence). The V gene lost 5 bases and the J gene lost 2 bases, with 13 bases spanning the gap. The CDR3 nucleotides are TGTGCCAGTAGTTTGAATGCAGGGGCTGGAAACACCATATATTTT. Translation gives CASSLNAGAGNTIYF.

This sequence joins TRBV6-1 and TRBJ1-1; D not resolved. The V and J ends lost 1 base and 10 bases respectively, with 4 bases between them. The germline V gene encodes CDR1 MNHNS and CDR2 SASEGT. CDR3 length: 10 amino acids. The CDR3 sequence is CASSEEGAFF. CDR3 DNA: TGTGCCAGCAGTGAAGAGGGAGCTTTCTTT.